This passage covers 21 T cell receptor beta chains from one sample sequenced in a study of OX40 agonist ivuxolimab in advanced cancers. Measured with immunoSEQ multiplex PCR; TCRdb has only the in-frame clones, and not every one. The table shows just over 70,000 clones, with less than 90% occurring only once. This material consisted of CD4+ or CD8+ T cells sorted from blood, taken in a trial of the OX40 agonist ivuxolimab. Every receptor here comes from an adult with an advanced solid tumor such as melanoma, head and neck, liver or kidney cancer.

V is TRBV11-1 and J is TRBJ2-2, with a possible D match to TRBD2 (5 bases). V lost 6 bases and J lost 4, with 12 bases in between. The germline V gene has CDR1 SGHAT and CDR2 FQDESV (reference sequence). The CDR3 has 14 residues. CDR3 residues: CASSDYFLTGELFF. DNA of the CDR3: TGTGCCAGCAGTGACTACTTCCTCACCGGGGAGCTGTTTTTT.

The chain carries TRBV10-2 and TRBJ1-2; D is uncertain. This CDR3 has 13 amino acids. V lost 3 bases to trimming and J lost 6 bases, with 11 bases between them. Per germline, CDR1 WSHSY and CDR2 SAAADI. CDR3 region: CASSDRRVDGYTF. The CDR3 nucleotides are TGCGCCAGCAGTGACAGGAGGGTAGATGGCTACACCTTC.

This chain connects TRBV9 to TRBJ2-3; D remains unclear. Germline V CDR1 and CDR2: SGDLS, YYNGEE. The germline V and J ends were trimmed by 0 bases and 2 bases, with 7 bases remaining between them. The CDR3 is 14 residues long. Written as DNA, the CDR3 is TGTGCCAGCAGCGTAGCCCCCTTCACAGATACGCAGTATTTT. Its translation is CASSVAPFTDTQYF.

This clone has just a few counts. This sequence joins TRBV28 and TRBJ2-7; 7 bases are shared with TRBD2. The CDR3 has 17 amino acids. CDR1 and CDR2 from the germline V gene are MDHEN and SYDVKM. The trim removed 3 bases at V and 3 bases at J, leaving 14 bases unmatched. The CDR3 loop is CASSLNPRWGGYYEQYF. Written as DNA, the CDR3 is TGTGCCAGCAGTTTGAATCCGCGGTGGGGGGGGTACTACGAGCAGTACTTC.

DNA of the CDR3: TGTGCCAGCACCCAAAGCAGGACAGCCTCATCTGGAAACACCATATATTTT. Its translation is CASTQSRTASSGNTIYF. V is TRBV2 and J is TRBJ1-3; perhaps TRBD1 as D (6 bases). V gave up 7 bases and J gave up 1 base, with 20 bases separating them. The germline gives CDR1 SNHLY, CDR2 FYNNEI. This CDR3 region has 17 residues.

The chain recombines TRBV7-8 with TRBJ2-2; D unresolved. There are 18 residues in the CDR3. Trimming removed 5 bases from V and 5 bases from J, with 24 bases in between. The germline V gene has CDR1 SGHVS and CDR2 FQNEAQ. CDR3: CASSLTPWTRTSTGELFF. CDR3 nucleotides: TGTGCCAGCAGCCTCACTCCTTGGACGCGAACGTCAACCGGGGAGCTGTTTTTT.

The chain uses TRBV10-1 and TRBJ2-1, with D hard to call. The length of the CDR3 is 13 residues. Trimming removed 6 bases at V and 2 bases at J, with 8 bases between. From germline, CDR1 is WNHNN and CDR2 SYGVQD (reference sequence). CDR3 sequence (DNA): TGCGCCAGCAGCAGTGGGGCCTACAATGAGCAGTTCTTC. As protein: CASSSGAYNEQFF.

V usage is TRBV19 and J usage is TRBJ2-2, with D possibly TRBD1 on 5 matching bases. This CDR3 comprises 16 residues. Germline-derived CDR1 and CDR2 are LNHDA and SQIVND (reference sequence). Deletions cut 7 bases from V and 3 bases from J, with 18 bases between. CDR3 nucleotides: TGTGCCAGTAAAATGAGCAGGGCTTACGACACCGGGGAGCTGTTTTTT. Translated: CASKMSRAYDTGELFF. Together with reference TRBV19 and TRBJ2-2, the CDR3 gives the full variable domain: DGGITQSPKYLFRKEGQNVTLSCEQNLNHDAMYWYRQDPGQGLRLIYYSQIVNDFQKGDIAEGYSVSREKKESFPLTVTSAQKNPTAFYLCASKMSRAYDTGELFFGEGSRLTVL.

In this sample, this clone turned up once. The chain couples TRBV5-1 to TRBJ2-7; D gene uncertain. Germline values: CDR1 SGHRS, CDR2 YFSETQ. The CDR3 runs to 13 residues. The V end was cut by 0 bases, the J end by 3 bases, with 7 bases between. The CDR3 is CASSLGPYYEQYF. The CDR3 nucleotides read TGCGCCAGCAGCTTGGGACCATACTACGAGCAGTACTTC.

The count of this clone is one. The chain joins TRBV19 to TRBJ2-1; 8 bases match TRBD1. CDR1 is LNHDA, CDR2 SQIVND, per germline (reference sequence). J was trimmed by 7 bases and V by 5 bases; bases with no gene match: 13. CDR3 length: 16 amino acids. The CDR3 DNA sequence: TGTGCCAGTAGTGTGACAGGGGATGGGATAAAGAATGAGCAGTTCTTC. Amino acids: CASSVTGDGIKNEQFF.

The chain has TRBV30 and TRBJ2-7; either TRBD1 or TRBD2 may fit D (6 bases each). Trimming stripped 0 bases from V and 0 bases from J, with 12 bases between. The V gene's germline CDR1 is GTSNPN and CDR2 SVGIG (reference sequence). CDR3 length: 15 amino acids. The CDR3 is CAWSVGGTFSYEQYF. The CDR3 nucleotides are TGTGCCTGGAGTGTAGGGGGGACATTCTCCTACGAGCAGTACTTC.

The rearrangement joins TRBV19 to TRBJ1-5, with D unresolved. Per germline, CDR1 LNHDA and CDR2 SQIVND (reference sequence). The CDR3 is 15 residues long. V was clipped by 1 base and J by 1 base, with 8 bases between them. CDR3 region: CASSIAGLSNQPQHF. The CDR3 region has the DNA TGTGCCAGTAGTATAGCGGGGTTAAGCAATCAGCCCCAGCATTTT.

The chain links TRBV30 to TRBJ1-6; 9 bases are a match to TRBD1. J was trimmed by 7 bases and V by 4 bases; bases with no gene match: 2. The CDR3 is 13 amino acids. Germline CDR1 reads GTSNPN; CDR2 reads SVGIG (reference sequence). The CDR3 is CAWTGTGNSPLHF. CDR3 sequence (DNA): TGTGCCTGGACCGGGACAGGGAATTCACCCCTCCACTTT. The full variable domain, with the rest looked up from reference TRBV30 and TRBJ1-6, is SQTIHQWPATLVQPVGSPLSLECTVEGTSNPNLYWYRQAAGRGLQLLFYSVGIGQISSEVPQNLSASRPQDRQFILSSKKLLLSDSGFYLCAWTGTGNSPLHFGNGTRLTVT.

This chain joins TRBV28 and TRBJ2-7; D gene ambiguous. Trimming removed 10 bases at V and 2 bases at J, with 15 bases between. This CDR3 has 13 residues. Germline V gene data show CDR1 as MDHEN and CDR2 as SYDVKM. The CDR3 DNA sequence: TGTGCCACCGTCACAGCTGTCCCCTACGAGCAGTACTTC. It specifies CATVTAVPYEQYF.

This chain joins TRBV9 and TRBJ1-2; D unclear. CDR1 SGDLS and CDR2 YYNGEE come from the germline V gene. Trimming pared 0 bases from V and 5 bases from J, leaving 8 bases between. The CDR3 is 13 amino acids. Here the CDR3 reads CASSVGELYGYTF. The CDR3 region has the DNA TGTGCCAGCAGCGTAGGGGAGTTGTATGGCTACACCTTC.

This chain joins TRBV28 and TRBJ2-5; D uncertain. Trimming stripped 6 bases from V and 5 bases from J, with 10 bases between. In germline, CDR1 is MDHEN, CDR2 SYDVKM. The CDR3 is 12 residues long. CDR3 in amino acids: CASSSYGETQYF. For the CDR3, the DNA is TGTGCCAGCAGCTCTTATGGGGAGACCCAGTACTTC.

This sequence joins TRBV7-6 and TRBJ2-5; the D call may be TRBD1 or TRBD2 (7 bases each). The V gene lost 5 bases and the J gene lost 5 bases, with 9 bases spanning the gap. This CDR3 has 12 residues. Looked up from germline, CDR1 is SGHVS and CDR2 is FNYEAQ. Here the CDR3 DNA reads TGTGCCAGCAGCCAGGGGGGGGAGACCCAGTACTTC. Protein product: CASSQGGETQYF.

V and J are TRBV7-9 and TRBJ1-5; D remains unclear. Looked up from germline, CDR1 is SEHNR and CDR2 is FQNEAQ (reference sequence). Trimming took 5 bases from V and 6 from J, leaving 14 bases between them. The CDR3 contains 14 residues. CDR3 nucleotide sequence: TGTGCCAGCAGCCTGGGTGGCGTAGGTCAGCCCCAGCATTTT. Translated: CASSLGGVGQPQHF.

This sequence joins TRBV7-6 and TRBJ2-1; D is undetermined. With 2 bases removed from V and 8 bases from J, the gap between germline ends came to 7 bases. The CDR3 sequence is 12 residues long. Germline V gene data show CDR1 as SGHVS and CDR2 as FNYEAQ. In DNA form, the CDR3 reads TGTGCCAGCAGCTTAAAATGGGATGAGCAGTTCTTC. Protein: CASSLKWDEQFF.

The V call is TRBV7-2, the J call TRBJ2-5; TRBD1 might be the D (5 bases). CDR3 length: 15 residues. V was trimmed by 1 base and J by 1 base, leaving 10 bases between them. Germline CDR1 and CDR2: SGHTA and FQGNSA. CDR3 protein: CASSLVLGAQETQYF. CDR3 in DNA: TGTGCCAGCAGCTTAGTCTTAGGGGCCCAAGAGACCCAGTACTTC.

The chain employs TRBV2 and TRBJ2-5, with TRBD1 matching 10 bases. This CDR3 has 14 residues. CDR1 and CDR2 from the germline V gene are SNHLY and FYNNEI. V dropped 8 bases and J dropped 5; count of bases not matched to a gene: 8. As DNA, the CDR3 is TGTGCCAGCTCTGGGACAGGGGTGGTGGAGACCCAGTACTTC. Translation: CASSGTGVVETQYF.